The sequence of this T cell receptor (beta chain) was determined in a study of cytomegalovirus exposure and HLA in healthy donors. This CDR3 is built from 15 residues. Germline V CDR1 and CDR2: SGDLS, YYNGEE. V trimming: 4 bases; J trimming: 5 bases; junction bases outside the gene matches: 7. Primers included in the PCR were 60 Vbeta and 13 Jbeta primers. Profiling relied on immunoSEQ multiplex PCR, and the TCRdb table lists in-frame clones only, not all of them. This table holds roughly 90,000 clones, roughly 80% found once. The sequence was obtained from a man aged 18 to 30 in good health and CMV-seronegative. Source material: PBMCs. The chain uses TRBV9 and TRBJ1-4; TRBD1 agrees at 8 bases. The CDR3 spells CASSLPGQGNEKLFF. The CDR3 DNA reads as TGTGCCAGCAGCCTCCCCGGACAGGGAAATGAAAAACTGTTTTTT.